This is a list of T cell receptor beta chains from one sample in a study of T cells after yellow fever vaccination. MiXCR was run by TCRdb on the 5' RACE reads, yielding one entry per CDR3 protein. Of approximately 580,000 distinct CDR3 sequences listed, around 16% are singletons. The sequencing here drew on PBMCs, taken about 5 days after the first yellow fever vaccination. The receptors were sampled from a man younger than 35 who received the YFV17D yellow fever vaccine. The CDR3 runs from the conserved cysteine through the conserved F or W. The D gene is left open where the match is weak. Some rows have no size entry. The others give once, few or many, or a class for an expanded clone.

V	J	size	D	DNA	CDR3
TRBV4-3	TRBJ2-5	few	TRBD2	TGCGCCAGCAGCCAAGATTTGGGACTAGCGGGGGGGCAAGAGACCCAGTACTTC	CASSQDLGLAGGQETQYF
TRBV27	TRBJ2-2	few	.	TGTGCCAGTAGGTGGGGGGCGCACACCGGGGAGCTGTTTTTT	CASRWGAHTGELFF
TRBV6-5	TRBJ2-2	.	.	TGTGCCAGCAGTTATATTCCCACTAGGCGGTTGATCGGGGAGCTGTTTTTT	CASSYIPTRRLIGELFF
TRBV27	TRBJ1-6	.	TRBD1	TGTGCCAGCAGGCGGACAGGGGTTTCACCCCACCACTTT	CASRRTGVSPHHF
TRBV20-1	TRBJ2-5	.	TRBD2	TGCAGTGCCGAGCGGGACGGGGGGCAAGAGACCCAGTACTTC	CSAERDGGQETQYF
TRBV6-5	TRBJ2-1	few	.	TGTGCCAGCCAAGACCATTACAATGAGCAGTTCTTC	CASQDHYNEQFF
TRBV7-8	TRBJ1-5	.	.	TGTGCCAGCAGCTTAGCGGTTCGGAATCAGCCCCAGCATTTT	CASSLAVRNQPQHF
TRBV5-1	TRBJ1-4	.	.	TGCGCCAGCAGCGCGGCAGGGTATAATGAAAAACTGTTTTTT	CASSAAGYNEKLFF
TRBV7-8	TRBJ2-7	many	.	TGTGCCAGCAGCGAGGGACCCTCCTACGAGCAGTACTTC	CASSEGPSYEQYF
TRBV5-1	TRBJ1-1	.	.	TGCGCCAGCAGCCCGTCGGGCCCCGGACAAAGTATCACTGAAGCTTTCTTT	CASSPSGPGQSITEAFF
TRBV19	TRBJ2-3	.	TRBD2	TGTGCCAGTAGTATGGCGGGGGGGCCGACAGATACGCAGTATTTT	CASSMAGGPTDTQYF
TRBV30	TRBJ2-7	.	TRBD2	TGTGCCTGGAGTTTGGGGGGGTACTACGAGCAGTACTTC	CAWSLGGYYEQYF
TRBV6-5	TRBJ2-1	few	TRBD2	TGTGCCAGCAGTTACTCGGCTAGCGGTTACAATGAGCAGTTCTTC	CASSYSASGYNEQFF
TRBV29-1	TRBJ1-2	few	.	TGCAGCGCCTGGACAGCCAACTATGGCTACACCTTC	CSAWTANYGYTF
TRBV6-1	TRBJ1-1	many	.	TGTGCCAGCAGTGCCTCGGGGGGCCGAAGCACTGAAGCTTTCTTT	CASSASGGRSTEAFF
TRBV27	TRBJ1-2	few	.	TGTGCCAGCAGTTTATCGGCCGTGATGGGTGGCTACACCTTC	CASSLSAVMGGYTF
TRBV20-1	TRBJ2-3	few	TRBD1	TGCAGTGCTAGGACAGGGGCACAGGATACGCAGTATTTT	CSARTGAQDTQYF
TRBV12-5	TRBJ2-1	.	.	TGTGCTAGTGGGGACCTCAACCAGGGATTCTCCTACAATGAGCAGTTCTTC	CASGDLNQGFSYNEQFF
TRBV6-1	TRBJ2-5	few	.	TGTGCCAGCGGGGGCGAATGGCAGATACAAGAGACCCAGTACTTC	CASGGEWQIQETQYF
TRBV5-1	TRBJ2-3	many	TRBD1	TGCGCCAGCAGCGGGGACAGGGGTGATACGCAGTATTTT	CASSGDRGDTQYF
TRBV24-1	TRBJ2-5	few	TRBD2	TGTGCCACCAGTGATCCTGGTGGGGAGGGGGAGACCCAGTACTTC	CATSDPGGEGETQYF
TRBV15	TRBJ1-5	few	.	TGTGCCACCAGCAGAGGAGTAGGGACCAATCAGCCCCAGCATTTT	CATSRGVGTNQPQHF
TRBV7-9	TRBJ2-1	.	.	TGTGCCAGCAGCCCTCAGCATAGGAATGAGCAGTTCTTC	CASSPQHRNEQFF
TRBV6-5	TRBJ2-2	few	.	TGTGCCAGCAGTTACATAGTGGGCACGGCCGCCGGGGAGCTGTTTTTT	CASSYIVGTAAGELFF
TRBV4-2	TRBJ1-2	.	.	TGTGCCAGCAGCCAACAACAGAGGGCCAACTATGGCTACACCTTC	CASSQQQRANYGYTF
TRBV10-1	TRBJ2-3	.	TRBD2	TGCGCCAGCAGTGAGGGCAGCGGGGGGCGAGCAGATACGCAGTATTTT	CASSEGSGGRADTQYF
TRBV14	TRBJ2-1	.	TRBD1	TGTGCCAGCAGTCATCCGGGACAGAGACACAATGAGCAGTTCTTC	CASSHPGQRHNEQFF
TRBV6-5	TRBJ1-5	.	.	TGTGCCAGCAGTTACTCTGGTCAGAATCAGCCCCAGCATTTT	CASSYSGQNQPQHF
TRBV6-2/TRBV6-3	TRBJ2-1	.	TRBD1	TGTGCCAGCTCTTACTTTGGGACAGGGAATGAGCAGTTCTTC	CASSYFGTGNEQFF
TRBV5-1	TRBJ2-3	few	.	TGCGCCAGCAGCGTGGCTTCTAGCACAGATACGCAGTATTTT	CASSVASSTDTQYF
TRBV5-4	TRBJ2-5	.	.	TGTGCCAGCAGCTCCGGAGTTCAAGAGACCCAGTACTTC	CASSSGVQETQYF
TRBV3-1	TRBJ2-1	many	.	TGTGCCAGCAGCCAATTGGGGGGTGAGCAGTTCTTC	CASSQLGGEQFF
TRBV29-1	TRBJ1-1	.	.	TGCAGCGTTGAAGGTCTTTTCGGCACTGAAGCTTTCTTT	CSVEGLFGTEAFF
TRBV6-2/TRBV6-3	TRBJ2-3	.	.	TGTGCCAGCATGGGGGACAACACAGATACGCAGTATTTT	CASMGDNTDTQYF
TRBV20-1	TRBJ2-3	.	TRBD2	TGCAGTGCTAGAGCCGGGCTAGCGGGGGAGTGGAAGTTAGGCACAGATACGCAGTATTTT	CSARAGLAGEWKLGTDTQYF
TRBV5-1	TRBJ1-2	.	.	TGCGCCAGCAGCCCTAAAGGAGTTAACTATGGCTACACCTTC	CASSPKGVNYGYTF
TRBV12-3/TRBV12-4	TRBJ2-6	few	.	TGTGCCAGCAGAGAATTCCCGTCTGGGGCCAACGTCCTGACTTTC	CASREFPSGANVLTF
TRBV5-1	TRBJ2-3	.	.	TGCGCCAGCAGCCCCACGACCGACCGATACACAGATACGCAGTATTTT	CASSPTTDRYTDTQYF
TRBV19	TRBJ1-6	.	.	TGTGCCAGTAGTATTTTGACCGCCCATAATTCACCCCTCCACTTT	CASSILTAHNSPLHF
TRBV21-1	TRBJ1-1	many	.	TGTGCCAGCAGCAAAGACAGGGTGAACACTGAAGCTTTCTTT	CASSKDRVNTEAFF
TRBV2	TRBJ2-1	.	.	TGTGCCAGCACTGTTGGGGTGGGATACAATGAGCAGTTCTTC	CASTVGVGYNEQFF
TRBV5-5	TRBJ2-3	few	TRBD2	TGTGCCAGCAGCTTGCGACTAGCGGGGGGGCGGTCAGATACGCAGTATTTT	CASSLRLAGGRSDTQYF
TRBV6-2/TRBV6-3	TRBJ2-3	few	TRBD2	TGTGCCAGCAGTTACGACGAGACTAGCGGGGGTACAGATACGCAGTATTTT	CASSYDETSGGTDTQYF
TRBV2	TRBJ1-1	few	.	TGTGCCAGCAGTGACAGGGGATACACTGAAGCTTTCTTT	CASSDRGYTEAFF
TRBV5-4	TRBJ2-3	.	TRBD2	TGTGCCAGCCTTCCGAGCGGGGGGGCCCCTGATACGCAGTATTTT	CASLPSGGAPDTQYF